The clone carrying this TCR beta chain was counted at least ten times. This specimen comes from a study of T cells in Graves' hyperthyroidism and ophthalmopathy. Amplified regions were TCR beta CDR3 sequences from RNA transcripts. TCR CDR3 regions were first amplified by RT-PCR with HTBI primers. TCRdb recomputed calls from the multiplex PCR reads with MiXCR, one row per CDR3 protein. The repertoire holds about 380,000 distinct CDR3 sequences, with approximately 17% as singletons. V shed 6 bases, J shed 2 bases, and the junction held 9 bases outside the gene matches. Germline CDR1 and CDR2: KGHSH and LQKENI. The CDR3 consists of 15 residues.

This rearrangement joins TRBV18 to TRBJ1-1; TRBD1 agrees at 7 bases. The sequence derives from a man in his late teens or twenties with Graves' ophthalmopathy. The sequencing sample was made of blood. CDR3 sequence: CASSKTGLQNTEAFF. The CDR3 nucleotides are TGTGCCAGCTCCAAGACAGGGCTACAAAACACTGAAGCTTTCTTT.